This note documents a single T cell receptor beta chain sequence. Its antigen is unidentified. Germline lookup yields CDR1 SGHRS and CDR2 YFSETQ. The CDR3 totals 14 residues. Between the trimmed V and J ends, which lost 0 bases and 2 bases, there was a span of 6 bases. cDNA reverse transcribed from extracted RNA served as the sequencing template. The protocol was immunoSEQ multiplex PCR, while the TCRdb copy is restricted to in-frame clones and leaves out a portion. The repertoire holds around 180,000 clones, with roughly 60% as singletons. The data were taken from a study of CD8+ T cells in alopecia areata. About the study: For 6 to 18 months, tofacitinib was taken, and 6 months off drug followed. Treated patients were scored for severity by percent of scalp affected. Study-wide findings and caveats: Many of the expanded lesional clones endured in scalp and blood while on tofacitinib.

Treatment here: oral pan-JAK inhibitor, 5-10 mg twice daily. This TCR came from a human donor with alopecia areata. The V call is TRBV5-1, the J call TRBJ2-1; tentative D call: TRBD1 (6 bases). The sequences come from CD4+ T cells sorted from blood, collected at week 24, from a patient treated with tofacitinib. The CDR3 here is CASSLDRAYNEQFF. The CDR3 nucleotides are TGCGCCAGCAGCTTGGACAGGGCCTACAATGAGCAGTTCTTC. Using reference TRBV5-1 and TRBJ2-1 for the parts outside the CDR3, the full variable domain is KAGVTQTPRYLIKTRGQQVTLSCSPISGHRSVSWYQQTPGQGLQFLFEYFSETQRNKGNFPGRFSGRQFSNSRSEMNVSTLELGDSALYLCASSLDRAYNEQFFGPGTRLTVL.